The rows below give T cell receptor beta chains drawn from one sample of a study of Ad26.COV2.S vaccination and SARS-CoV-2 variants. Sequencing used immunoSEQ multiplex PCR; TCRdb keeps in-frame clones, though not all of them. The data hold some 420,000 clones, with approximately 88% observed a single time. Specimen: peripheral blood, collected in a trial of Ad26.COV2.S vaccine versus placebo. Receptor source: a person aged 18-60 years who received the Ad26.COV2.S COVID-19 vaccine or a placebo. The CDR3 runs from the conserved cysteine through the conserved F or W. D genes are given only for firm matches. Part of the rows lack a size; the others show once, few, many or a class for expanded clones.

d_gene	j_gene	v_gene	abundance	CDR3nt	CDR3aa
-	TRBJ1-5	TRBV30	-	TGTGCCTGGAGTGTACAGGCTAATCAGCCCCAGCATTTT	CAWSVQANQPQHF
-	TRBJ2-5	TRBV2	-	TGTGCCAGCCTTCCCGGATTAGGGGAGACCCAGTACTTC	CASLPGLGETQYF
-	TRBJ2-7	TRBV19	-	TGTGCCAGTAGTATGGGTTCAGGTTACGCCTACGAGCAGTACTTC	CASSMGSGYAYEQYF
TRBD1	TRBJ2-3	TRBV3-1/TRBV3-2	-	TGTGCCAGCAGCCACCTCACAGGGGGCGTCGGAGATACGCAGTATTTT	CASSHLTGGVGDTQYF
TRBD2	TRBJ2-3	TRBV4-3	-	TGCGCCAGCAGCGAACCGGGACTAGCGGGGGGCACAGATACGCAGTATTTT	CASSEPGLAGGTDTQYF
TRBD1	TRBJ2-7	TRBV4-2	-	TGTGCCAGCAGCCGACGGGACAGTAACTACGAGCAGTACTTC	CASSRRDSNYEQYF
TRBD2	TRBJ2-7	TRBV6-2/TRBV6-3	-	TGTGCCAGCAGTCTAAGCGGGGGGGCCTCCTACGAGCAGTACTTC	CASSLSGGASYEQYF
TRBD2	TRBJ2-1	TRBV9	-	TGTGCCAGCAGCTCAGGGGTAGCGGGGGACAATGAGCAGTTCTTC	CASSSGVAGDNEQFF
-	TRBJ1-6	TRBV5-1	-	TGCGCCAGCAGCTCGGTATCAGAATATCATTCACCCCTCCACTTT	CASSSVSEYHSPLHF
TRBD1	TRBJ1-2	TRBV16	-	TGTGCCAGCAGCCAGTTTACAGGGGGATTAAGAGGCTACACCTTC	CASSQFTGGLRGYTF
-	TRBJ1-5	TRBV5-5	-	TGTGCCAGCAGCTTCCAGGGTTCTCAGCCCCAGCATTTT	CASSFQGSQPQHF
-	TRBJ1-5	TRBV19	-	TGTGCCAGTAGTATTGGAGGGTTGTATAGCAATCAGCCCCAGCATTTT	CASSIGGLYSNQPQHF
-	TRBJ2-5	TRBV28	-	TGTGCCAGCAGTTCCCCGGGACCCCAGGGGACCCAGTACTTC	CASSSPGPQGTQYF
-	TRBJ1-2	TRBV5-6	once	TGTGCCAGCAGCTTATTTGGTTCGGAAACTTATGGCTACACCTTC	CASSLFGSETYGYTF
TRBD1	TRBJ1-4	TRBV19	-	TGTGCCAGTAGAATTGGACCGGGACAGGGGTATTCGAATGAAAAACTGTTTTTT	CASRIGPGQGYSNEKLFF